Described below is a single TCR beta chain sequence and its context. The antigen is undetermined. This specimen comes from a study of cytomegalovirus exposure and HLA in healthy donors. Study-wide points: A later analysis found common viral pathogens apparently linked to several of the most significant clusters. CMV antigen specificity of three CMV-associated chains was confirmed in vitro. TCR beta sequences numbering under 20,000 were associated with HLA alleles at 0.05 false discovery rate in a later analysis. Reportedly, TCR beta sequences accurately predicted HLA-A and HLA-B alleles in most subjects.

This PCR relied on a set of 60 Vbeta primers and 13 Jbeta primers. Clones were sequenced by immunoSEQ multiplex PCR, and TCRdb holds only the in-frame ones, with some missing. The data show about 87,000 clones, with 70% to 80% seen just once and approximately 20% held by the top ten. CDR1 and CDR2 from the germline V gene are SGHDT and YYEEEE. This CDR3 comprises 15 residues. V shed 4 bases and J shed 3 bases, with 16 bases lying between them. This receptor was identified in a man aged 30 to 45 in good health and CMV-seropositive. The J gene is TRBJ2-5, the V gene TRBV5-6, with D possibly TRBD1 on 6 matching bases. The sample comprised PBMCs. The CDR3 reads CASSLGGHPKETQYF. In nucleotides, the CDR3 is TGTGCCAGCAGCCTAGGGGGACATCCGAAAGAGACCCAGTACTTC.